Described below is a single TCR beta chain sequence and its context. The data are from a study of early T cells in non-severe SARS-CoV-2 infection. TCRdb re-called the 5' RACE reads through MiXCR, storing one row per CDR3 protein. This sample yields some 88,000 distinct CDR3 sequences, of which about 15% are seen a single time; approximately 5.1% belongs to the top ten. This CDR3 region has 15 residues. The chain combines TRBV3-2 with TRBJ2-3; the table's TRBD1 call for D was not verified on the DNA. TRBV3-2 counts as a pseudogene. Sample: whole blood, taken at baseline. This TCR derives from an adult who was a healthcare worker with PCR-confirmed SARS-CoV-2 infection or an uninfected control (not recorded which). The CDR3 is CASSQGGADTDTQYF. In DNA form, the CDR3 reads TGTGCCAGCAGCCAAGGGGGCGCGGACACAGATACGCAGTATTTT.